This T cell receptor (beta chain) was captured in a study of post-analysis software for immune sequencing data. Whole-study context: The disease courses covered relapsing-remitting, secondary progressive and progressive-relapsing multiple sclerosis.

TCR beta cDNA libraries had unique molecular identifiers. T cells numbering roughly 0.85 to 11 million yielded 450,000 to 500,000 cDNA molecules. TCRdb analysed the PCR reads with MiXCR anew, one entry per CDR3 protein. Of 400,000 to 500,000 distinct CDR3 sequences in the sample, 39% are singletons; the top ten hold about 7.6%. Regarding this clonotype: Its antigen is still unknown.

Germline V gene sequence: CDR1 MNHNS, CDR2 SASEGT. There are 14 residues in the CDR3. Trimming cost V 1 base and J 4 bases, with 11 bases left between them. The study, taken as a whole, reports: Normalized Chao1 diversity in multiple sclerosis patients fell significantly below that of controls. In patients, TRBV5-6, TRBV5-1 and TRBV20-1 belonged to five or six TRBV segments found more frequently than in controls.

The sequenced material came from blood. The TCR was taken from a girl aged 2 to 10 with multiple sclerosis. V is TRBV6-1 and J is TRBJ2-7, with TRBD2 as a possible D gene (5 bases). CDR3 amino acids: CASSEGASRYEQYF. In DNA, the CDR3 is TGTGCCAGCAGTGAAGGAGCTAGCAGATACGAGCAGTACTTC.